This T cell receptor beta chain was sequenced in a study of OX40 agonist ivuxolimab in advanced cancers. This CDR3 region has 16 residues. CDR1 SGHDN and CDR2 FVKESK come from the germline V gene. Trimming removed 1 base from V and 5 bases from J, with 14 bases in between. The protocol was immunoSEQ multiplex PCR, while the TCRdb copy is restricted to in-frame clones and leaves out a portion. The repertoire includes 50,000 to 65,000 clones, over 80% of them detected once, and approximately 1.7% sits in the top ten. At baseline, cycle 4 day 1, and cycle 7 day 1, blood was sampled. The TCR originated in an adult with an advanced solid tumor such as melanoma, head and neck, liver or kidney cancer. The chain links TRBV14 to TRBJ2-2; a possible D gene is TRBD1 (5 bases). Sequenced material: CD4+ or CD8+ T cells sorted from blood, taken in a trial of the OX40 agonist ivuxolimab. The CDR3 nucleotides are TGTGCCAGCAGCCAAGTTGGGGCAGCTCAAACCGGGGAGCTGTTTTTT. Its translation is CASSQVGAAQTGELFF.